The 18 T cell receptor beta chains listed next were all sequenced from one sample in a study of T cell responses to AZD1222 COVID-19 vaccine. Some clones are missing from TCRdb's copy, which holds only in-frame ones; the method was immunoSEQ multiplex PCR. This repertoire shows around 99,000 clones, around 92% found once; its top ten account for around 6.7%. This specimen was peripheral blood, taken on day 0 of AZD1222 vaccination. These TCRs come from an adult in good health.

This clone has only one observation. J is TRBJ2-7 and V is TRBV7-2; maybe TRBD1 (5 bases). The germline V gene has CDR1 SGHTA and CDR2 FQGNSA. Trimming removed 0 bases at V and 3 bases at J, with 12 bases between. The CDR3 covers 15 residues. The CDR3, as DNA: TGTGCCAGCAGCTTAGCGATCGGCGACAGCTACGAGCAGTACTTC. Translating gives CASSLAIGDSYEQYF.

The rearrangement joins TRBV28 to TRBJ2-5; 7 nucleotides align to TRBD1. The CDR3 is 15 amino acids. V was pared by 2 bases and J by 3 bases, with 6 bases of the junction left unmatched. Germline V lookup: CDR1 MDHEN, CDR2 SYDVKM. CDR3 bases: TGTGCCAGCAGTTTAGCGAGTGACAGGGAAGAGACCCAGTACTTC. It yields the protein CASSLASDREETQYF.

The CDR3 protein is CASKVPGMNEQFF. DNA of the CDR3: TGTGCCAGTAAGGTGCCCGGGATGAATGAGCAGTTCTTC. The chain joins TRBV19 to TRBJ2-1, with D perhaps TRBD2 (5 bases). CDR3 length: 13 residues. V was clipped by 7 bases and J by 7 bases, with 14 bases between them. CDR1 is LNHDA, CDR2 SQIVND, per germline (reference sequence).

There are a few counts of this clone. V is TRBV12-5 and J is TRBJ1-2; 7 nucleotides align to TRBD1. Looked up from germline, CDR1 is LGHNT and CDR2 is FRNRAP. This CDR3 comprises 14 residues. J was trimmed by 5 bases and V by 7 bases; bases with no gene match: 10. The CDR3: CASAPGGGLYGYTF. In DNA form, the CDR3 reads TGTGCTAGTGCCCCAGGGGGGGGGTTATATGGCTACACCTTC.

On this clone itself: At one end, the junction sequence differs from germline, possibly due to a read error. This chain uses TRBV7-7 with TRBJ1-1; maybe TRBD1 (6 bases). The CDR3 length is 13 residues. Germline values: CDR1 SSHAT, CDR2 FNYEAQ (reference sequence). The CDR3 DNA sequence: TGTGCTAGCAGCTTAGACAGGACTTCAAATGCTTTCTTT. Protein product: CASSLDRTSNAFF.

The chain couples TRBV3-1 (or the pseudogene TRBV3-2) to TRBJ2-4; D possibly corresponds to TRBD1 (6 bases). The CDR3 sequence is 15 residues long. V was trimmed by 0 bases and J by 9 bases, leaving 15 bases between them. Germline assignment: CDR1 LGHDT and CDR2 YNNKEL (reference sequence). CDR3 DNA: TGTGCCAGCAGCCAAGAACCCCAGGGGAAGGCCATTCAGTACTTC. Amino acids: CASSQEPQGKAIQYF.

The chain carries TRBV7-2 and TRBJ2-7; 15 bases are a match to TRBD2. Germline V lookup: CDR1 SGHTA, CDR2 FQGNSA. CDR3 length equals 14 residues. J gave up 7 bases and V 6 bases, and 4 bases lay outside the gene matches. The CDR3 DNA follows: TGTGCCAGCAGAAACGGACTAGCGGGAGGGGAGCAGTACTTC. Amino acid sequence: CASRNGLAGGEQYF.

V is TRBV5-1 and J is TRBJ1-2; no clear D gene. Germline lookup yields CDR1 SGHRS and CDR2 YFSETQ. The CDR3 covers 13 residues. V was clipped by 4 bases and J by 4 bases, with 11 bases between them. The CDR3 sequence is CASSQGRLYGYTF. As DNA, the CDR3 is TGCGCCAGCAGCCAAGGACGGCTCTATGGCTACACCTTC.

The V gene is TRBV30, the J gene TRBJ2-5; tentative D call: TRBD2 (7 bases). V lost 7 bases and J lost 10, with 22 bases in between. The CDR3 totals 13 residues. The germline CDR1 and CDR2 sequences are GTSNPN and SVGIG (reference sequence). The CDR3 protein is CASGGSLGGNQYF. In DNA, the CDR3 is TGTGCCTCGGGAGGCTCACTAGGGGGGAACCAGTACTTC.

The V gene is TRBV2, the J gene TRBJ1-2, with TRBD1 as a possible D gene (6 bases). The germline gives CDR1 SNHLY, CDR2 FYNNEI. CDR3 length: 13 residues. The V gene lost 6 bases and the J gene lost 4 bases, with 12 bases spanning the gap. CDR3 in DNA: TGTGCCAGCAGAGGGGGGCAGGTCTATGGCTACACCTTC. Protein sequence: CASRGGQVYGYTF. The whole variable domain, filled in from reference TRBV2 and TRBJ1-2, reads EPEVTQTPSHQVTQMGQEVILRCVPISNHLYFYWYRQILGQKVEFLVSFYNNEISEKSEIFDDQFSVERPDGSNFTLKIRSTKLEDSAMYFCASRGGQVYGYTFGSGTRLTVV.

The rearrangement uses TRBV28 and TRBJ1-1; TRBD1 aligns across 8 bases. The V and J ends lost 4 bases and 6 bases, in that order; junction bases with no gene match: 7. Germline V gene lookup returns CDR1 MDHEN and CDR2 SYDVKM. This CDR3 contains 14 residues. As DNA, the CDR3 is TGTGCCAGCAGTTCCCCCCACAGGGGGGCTGAAGCTTTCTTT. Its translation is CASSSPHRGAEAFF. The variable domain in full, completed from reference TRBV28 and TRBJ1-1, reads DVKVTQSSRYLVKRTGEKVFLECVQDMDHENMFWYRQDPGLGLRLIYFSYDVKMKEKGDIPEGYSVSREKKERFSLILESASTNQTSMYLCASSSPHRGAEAFFGQGTRLTVV.

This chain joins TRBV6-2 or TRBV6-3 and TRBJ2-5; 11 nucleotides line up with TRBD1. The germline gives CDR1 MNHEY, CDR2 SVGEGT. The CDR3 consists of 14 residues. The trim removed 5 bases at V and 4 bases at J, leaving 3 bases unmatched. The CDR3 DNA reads TGTGCCAGCAGTCCCGGGACAGGGGGAGAGACCCAGTACTTC. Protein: CASSPGTGGETQYF.

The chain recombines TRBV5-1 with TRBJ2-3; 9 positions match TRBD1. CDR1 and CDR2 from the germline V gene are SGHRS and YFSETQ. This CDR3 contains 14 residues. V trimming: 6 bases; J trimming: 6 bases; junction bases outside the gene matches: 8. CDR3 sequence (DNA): TGCGCCAGCATACCGACAGGGGGGTCCGATACGCAGTATTTT. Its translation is CASIPTGGSDTQYF.

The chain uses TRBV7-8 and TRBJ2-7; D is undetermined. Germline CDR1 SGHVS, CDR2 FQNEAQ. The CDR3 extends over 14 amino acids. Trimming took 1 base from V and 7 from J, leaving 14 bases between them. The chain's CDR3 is CASSLGNGIREQYF. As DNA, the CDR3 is TGTGCCAGCAGCTTAGGGAATGGGATACGAGAGCAGTACTTC.

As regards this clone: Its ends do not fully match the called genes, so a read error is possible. This CDR3 is CASSLLGARHF. For the CDR3, the DNA is TGTGCCAGCAGCTTACTTGGGGCAAGGCACTTC. The chain combines TRBV7-8 with TRBJ2-7, with a tentative D call TRBD1 (5 bases). The CDR3 has 11 residues. The germline V gene encodes CDR1 SGHVS and CDR2 FQNEAQ.

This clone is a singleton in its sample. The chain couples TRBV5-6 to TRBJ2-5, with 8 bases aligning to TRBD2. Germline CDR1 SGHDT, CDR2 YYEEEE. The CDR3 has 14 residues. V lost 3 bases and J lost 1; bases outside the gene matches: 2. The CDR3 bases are TGTGCCAGCAGCTCAGCGGGGGCCCAAGAGACCCAGTACTTC. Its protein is CASSSAGAQETQYF. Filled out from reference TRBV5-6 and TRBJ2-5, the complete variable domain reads DAGVTQSPTHLIKTRGQQVTLRCSPKSGHDTVSWYQQALGQGPQFIFQYYEEEERQRGNFPDRFSGHQFPNYSSELNVNALLLGDSALYLCASSSAGAQETQYFGPGTRLLVL.

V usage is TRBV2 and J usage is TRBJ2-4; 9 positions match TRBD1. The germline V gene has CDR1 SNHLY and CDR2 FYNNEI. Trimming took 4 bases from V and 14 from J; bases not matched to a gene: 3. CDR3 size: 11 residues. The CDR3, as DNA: TGTGCCAGCAGTGGGGACAGGGAGAAGTACTTC. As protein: CASSGDREKYF.

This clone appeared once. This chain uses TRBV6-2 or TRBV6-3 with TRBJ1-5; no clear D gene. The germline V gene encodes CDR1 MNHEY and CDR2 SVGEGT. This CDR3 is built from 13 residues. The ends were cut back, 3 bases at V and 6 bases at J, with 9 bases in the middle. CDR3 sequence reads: CASSYSGSQPQHF. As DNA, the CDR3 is TGTGCCAGCAGTTATAGTGGGAGTCAGCCCCAGCATTTT.